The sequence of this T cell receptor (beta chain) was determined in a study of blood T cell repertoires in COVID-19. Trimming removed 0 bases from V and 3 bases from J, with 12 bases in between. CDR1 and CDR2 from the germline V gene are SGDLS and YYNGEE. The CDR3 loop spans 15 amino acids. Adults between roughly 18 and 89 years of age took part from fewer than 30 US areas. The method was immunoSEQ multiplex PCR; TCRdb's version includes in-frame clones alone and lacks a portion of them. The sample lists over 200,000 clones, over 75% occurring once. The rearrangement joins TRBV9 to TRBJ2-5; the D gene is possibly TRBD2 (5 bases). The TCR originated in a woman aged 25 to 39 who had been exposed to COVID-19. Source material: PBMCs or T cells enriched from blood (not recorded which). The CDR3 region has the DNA TGTGCCAGCAGCGTAGAGCCGGGATCGGAAGAGACCCAGTACTTC. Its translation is CASSVEPGSEETQYF. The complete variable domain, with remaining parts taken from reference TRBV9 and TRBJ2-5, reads DSGVTQTPKHLITATGQRVTLRCSPRSGDLSVYWYQQSLDQGLQFLIQYYNGEERAKGNILERFSAQQFPDLHSELNLSSLELGDSALYFCASSVEPGSEETQYFGPGTRLLVL.